A selection of T cell receptor beta chains follows, all from one sample in a study of control samples from healthy donors and cancer patients. Sequenced by immunoSEQ multiplex PCR; TCRdb stores in-frame clones only, minus some. The sample lists more than 90,000 clones; roughly 89% were seen once. Sample: blood. These TCRs come from a man aged 30 to 39 in good health. Both conserved end residues are part of each CDR3. The order of the fields is V gene, J gene, clone size, CDR3 protein. Clone sizes are given selectively: once, few, many, or a class where the clone is expanded.

TRBV4-3	TRBJ1-4	.	CASSQDSGALFEKLFF
TRBV2	TRBJ2-7	.	CASTRQGTYEQYF
TRBV13	TRBJ1-1	.	CASSEGLNTEAFF
TRBV18	TRBJ1-6	.	CASSTGVGAYNSPLHF
TRBV27	TRBJ2-7	.	CASSPHGVGLAGTSYEQYF
TRBV6-2/TRBV6-3	TRBJ1-1	.	CATSWGTEAFF
TRBV12-3/TRBV12-4	TRBJ1-5	.	CASSFLGQPQHF
TRBV19	TRBJ2-1	.	CASSSPGTDYNEQFF
TRBV20-1	TRBJ1-3	.	CSASESLGNTIYF
TRBV20-1	TRBJ1-2	.	CSNRDNYGYTF
TRBV6-4	TRBJ2-6	.	CATADSGANVLTF
TRBV12-5	TRBJ1-1	.	CASGRQREAFF
TRBV11-2	TRBJ1-4	.	CASSSWTGFNEKLFF
TRBV30	TRBJ1-1	once	CAWRDLRAGAFF
TRBV2	TRBJ2-7	few	CASSEAGTAPYEQYF
TRBV5-1	TRBJ2-4	.	CASSLAAGTYIQYF
TRBV11-2	TRBJ2-2	.	CASSRATGVTRGAVF
TRBV7-2	TRBJ2-1	once	CASSPGQGAIYEQFF
TRBV11-2	TRBJ2-2	.	CASSFFAGELFF
TRBV6-5	TRBJ1-1	.	CASSFHRVNTEAFF
TRBV28	TRBJ1-4	.	CASSLGGAGEKLFF
TRBV6-2/TRBV6-3	TRBJ1-2	.	CASSSQGGYGYTF
TRBV4-1	TRBJ2-7	.	CASSQEAGEQYF
TRBV12-5	TRBJ2-7	.	CASGLVLGGLEGHGRRSILEQYF
TRBV5-1	TRBJ2-4	.	CASSLGGGGKNIQYF
TRBV5-1	TRBJ2-3	.	CASSLAVGAATDTQYF
TRBV9	TRBJ2-5	.	CASSEGGLSETQYF
TRBV11-3	TRBJ1-1	.	CASSVGFF
TRBV20-1	TRBJ1-1	.	CSASKGPDTEAFF
TRBV7-9	TRBJ2-7	.	CASSPGAGASYEQYF
TRBV7-9	TRBJ2-3	.	CASSLPGLAGSDTQYF
TRBV7-2	TRBJ1-4	.	CASSLVLIGPATNEKLFF
TRBV28	TRBJ2-7	.	CASSPRTVLVF
TRBV19	TRBJ1-5	.	CASSSSGNQPQHF
TRBV10-1	TRBJ2-2	.	CASSTDRGPTGELFF
TRBV15	TRBJ1-3	.	CATSSGLLSGNTIYF
TRBV12-5	TRBJ2-1	.	CASGSGVSSYNEQFF
TRBV7-9	TRBJ1-2	once	CASSLGAANYGYTF
TRBV19	TRBJ1-3	.	CASTPGGYSGNTIYF
TRBV3-1/TRBV3-2	TRBJ1-4	.	CASSQGAVTNEKLFF
TRBV19	TRBJ1-5	.	CASSIEEAVNQPQHF
TRBV6-5	TRBJ1-1	few	CASTPEPNTEAFF
TRBV28	TRBJ1-5	once	CASSLAGNQPQHF